The source of this TCR beta chain is a study of chemoradiotherapy in HPV16-positive cancers. The method was immunoSEQ multiplex PCR; TCRdb's version includes in-frame clones alone and lacks a portion of them. Of around 14,000 clones listed, around 72% are singletons. Details on this clone: This same CDR3 is encoded by further DNA sequences in the sample.

The length of the CDR3 is 14 residues. Deletions cut 2 bases from V and 1 base from J, with 7 bases between. The germline V gene has CDR1 SGHRS and CDR2 YFSETQ. The rearrangement links TRBV5-1 to TRBJ1-5; a possible D gene is TRBD1 (6 bases). This TCR was sampled from a human donor with HPV-associated anogenital cancer. The material was obtained from a patient who underwent chemoradiotherapy. The CDR3 here is CASSLGGSNQPQHF. The DNA for the CDR3 is TGCGCCAGCAGCTTAGGGGGAAGCAATCAGCCCCAGCATTTT.